This T cell receptor (beta chain) was captured by sequencing in a study of neurological immune-mediated disorders (dated 2019 in TCRdb). For the wider study: Among the approximately 34 multiple sclerosis patients, about 31 had relapsing-remitting MS and 3 had secondary progressive MS. Peripheral blood TCR-beta repertoires from patients with HTLV-I-associated myelopathy (HAM/TSP), patients with multiple sclerosis, and healthy controls were compared in the study using UMI-based sequencing. The approximately 110 TCR-beta libraries covered PBMC samples along with longitudinal samples, technical triplicates, and paired sorted CD4+ and CD8+ T-cell subsets. Of the roughly 70 subjects in the cohort, about 15 were HAM/TSP patients, some 34 were multiple sclerosis patients, and around 20 were healthy controls. The research as a whole found: The MS cluster showed no association with clinical or MRI features, and the authors stated that larger cohorts are needed. In phylogenetic analysis, the repertoires of 18 of 34 MS patients grouped into a cluster of related CDR3 sequences, which suggests a possible signature at the repertoire level. Expanded clones from different subjects shared no identical CDR3 amino acid sequences, which suggests that TCR-beta repertoires were private in all groups. TCR clonal expansion was greatest in HAM/TSP patients and smallest in MS patients, who ranked below even healthy controls.

To synthesize cDNA, template-switch 5'RACE was performed with a primer carrying a 10-nucleotide random unique molecular identifier so that each TCR transcript was tagged. Every sequencing run covered 15-18 subjects and yielded more than 180 million TCR-beta sequences. Total RNA was extracted with the RNeasy kit. Using the KAPA Real-time Library Amplification kit, TCR-beta VDJ regions were amplified with primers for the TCR constant region and the 5'RACE anchor. A first PCR added sample indexes and Illumina adaptors, and a second PCR then raised library yield. The roughly 650 bp TCR product was size-selected on a 2% E-gel SizeSelection system after Ampure bead purification. Before pooling, library quality was assessed on a Bioanalyzer, concentration was determined with Qubit, and library quantification was performed with the Kapa Library Quantification kit. Paired-end 2 x 150 bp sequencing of the libraries was performed on an Illumina HiSeq 2500. To increase sequence diversity, roughly 24-32% phiX was spiked into each library pool. The study's processing was this. The UMI-based MiGEC pipeline processed quality-filtered reads and removed over 90% of raw TCR sequences during error correction. VDJ genes were aligned to IMGT germline references, and clonotypes were defined by unique CDR3 amino acid sequence plus V-J genes. Clonal expansion, Shannon diversity and CDR3 relatedness were evaluated with VDJtools (CalcPairwiseDistances, ClusterSamples), while phylogenetic trees were built in CLCbio workbench. Using coefficient-of-variation modelling across technical triplicates, the study counted a clone as expanded if it had at least 8 unique UMIs. Through fastp at Q25 and MiXCR, TCRdb rebuilt clones from the public reads, retaining in-frame beta chains. Every entry covers one CDR3 protein and lists the most common genes and DNA from its rows. TCRdb's processing, not the authors' own work, is the source of the V and J calls. For this sample the table gives about 52,000 distinct CDR3 sequences, of which more than 3% were detected only once. The top ten hold roughly 1.5% of the sample.

For unsorted PBMC libraries, 2 million PBMCs were used after storage in RNAlater at -80 degrees C until RNA extraction. Multiple sclerosis patients were enrolled in a US clinical protocol evaluating disease progression by magnetic resonance imaging. Peripheral blood underwent Ficoll-Hypaque density gradient centrifugation to isolate PBMCs, which were then cryopreserved in liquid nitrogen. Comment on this clonotype: Its binding antigen is unknown. Qualities for individual bases were not recorded, and no much larger clone is one base off.

For CDR1 and CDR2, the germline V gene lists KGHSH and LQKENI. Measured from the cysteine to the phenylalanine, the CDR3 is 17 residues long. Just CDR3 DNA is preserved here, 51 bases in frame from base 1. V loses 3 bases of germline sequence and J loses 1 base, and the interval between the two ends is 16 bases. The specimen was PBMCs. This TCR came from a man in his thirties or forties with multiple sclerosis. The rearranged chain carries TRBV18 and TRBJ2-4; TRBD1 is a weak D gene call, 6 bases matching. The DNA is as follows: TGTGCCAGCTCACCCCCCGTTTCTCAGGGGGCCAAAAACATTCAGTACTTC. Its protein product is CASSPPVSQGAKNIQYF.